The 12 T cell receptor beta chains given below trace back to one sample, sequenced in a study of blood T cell repertoires in COVID-19. Clones were read by immunoSEQ multiplex PCR, and TCRdb kept only the in-frame ones, dropping some. Here the sample spans roughly 300,000 clones, 92% being singletons. Input material: PBMCs or T cells enriched from blood (not recorded which). These receptors all come from a woman in her 30s who had recovered from COVID-19.

This clone occurred once. The chain links TRBV12-3 or TRBV12-4 to TRBJ1-2; a possible D gene is TRBD1 (6 bases). V shed 6 bases and J shed 10 bases, with 15 bases lying between them. The CDR3 consists of 12 residues. CDR3 in DNA: TGTGCCAGCAGATCACAGGGTCTCGACTACACCTTC. Translation gives CASRSQGLDYTF.

The genes are TRBV28 and TRBJ1-3; no definite D call. CDR1 and CDR2 (germline): MDHEN, SYDVKM. CDR3 length: 15 residues. The V end lost 4 bases, the J end lost 0 bases, and 10 bases lay between the germline ends. In DNA, the CDR3 is TGTGCCAGCAGTTCGAGGAGGAGCTCTGGAAACACCATATATTTT. This translates into CASSSRRSSGNTIYF.

The chain is built from TRBV19 and TRBJ2-6; 9 positions agree with TRBD2. Germline V gene data show CDR1 as LNHDA and CDR2 as SQIVND (reference sequence). V gave up 6 bases and J gave up 1 base; unmatched junction bases: 10. The CDR3 sequence is 18 residues long. The chain's CDR3 is CASSRGGGYGSGANVLTF. In DNA form, the CDR3 reads TGTGCCAGTAGCCGCGGGGGGGGCTATGGGTCTGGGGCCAACGTCCTGACTTTC.

Comments on this clone: Additional DNA sequences in this sample encode the identical CDR3. The chain is built from TRBV18 and TRBJ2-2; weak D call: TRBD2 (6 bases). This CDR3 is built from 14 residues. Between the trimmed V and J ends, which lost 3 bases and 2 bases, there was a span of 7 bases. From germline, CDR1 is KGHSH and CDR2 LQKENI. The CDR3 region is CASSPGTNTGELFF. The CDR3, as DNA: TGTGCCAGCTCACCCGGGACTAACACCGGGGAGCTGTTTTTT.

The chain joins TRBV7-9 to TRBJ1-4; 8 positions agree with TRBD1. CDR1 is SEHNR and CDR2 is FQNEAQ in the germline V gene (reference sequence). The CDR3 length is 15 residues. V dropped 5 bases and J dropped 7; count of bases not matched to a gene: 9. CDR3 nucleotide sequence: TGTGCCAGCAGCCCTGGACAGGGCTCGGGTGAAAAACTGTTTTTT. It specifies CASSPGQGSGEKLFF. The variable domain in full, with the rest retrieved from reference TRBV7-9 and TRBJ1-4, is DTGVSQNPRHKITKRGQNVTFRCDPISEHNRLYWYRQTLGQGPEFLTYFQNEAQLEKSRLLSDRFSAERPKGSFSTLEIQRTEQGDSAMYLCASSPGQGSGEKLFFGSGTQLSVL.

The rearrangement links TRBV5-1 to TRBJ2-6; no clear D gene. Trimming left V 2 bases short and J 2 bases short, with 8 bases between. The CDR3 has 15 residues. Germline V gene sequence: CDR1 SGHRS, CDR2 YFSETQ. CDR3 in amino acids: CASSFELAGANVLTF. The CDR3 nucleotides read TGCGCCAGCAGCTTTGAGCTGGCTGGGGCCAACGTCCTGACTTTC.

The chain uses TRBV5-1 and TRBJ1-1, with D possibly matching TRBD1 (5 bases). The V gene's germline CDR1 is SGHRS and CDR2 YFSETQ. The CDR3 contains 16 residues. V lost 0 bases and J 2 bases, leaving 14 bases between the germline ends. The CDR3 region has the DNA TGCGCCAGCAGCTTGGCGCAGGGATCGTCAAACACTGAAGCTTTCTTT. Protein sequence: CASSLAQGSSNTEAFF.

J is TRBJ2-3 and V is TRBV7-2, with 12 positions matching TRBD2. The CDR3 length is 16 residues. Germline trimming cut 5 bases from V and 5 bases from J; bases unmatched to any gene: 8. Germline lookup yields CDR1 SGHTA and CDR2 FQGNSA. The CDR3 region is CASSRLAGGLGDTQYF. The CDR3 DNA is TGTGCCAGCAGCCGCCTAGCGGGAGGGCTGGGAGATACGCAGTATTTT.

This clone was recorded only once. The chain employs TRBV5-4 and TRBJ2-3, with 14 bases identical to TRBD2. V was clipped by 0 bases and J by 3 bases; unmatched bases: 0. CDR1 is SGHNT and CDR2 is YYREEE in the germline V gene (reference sequence). The CDR3 loop spans 16 amino acids. The CDR3 nucleotides read TGTGCCAGCAGCTTGGGACTAGCGGGAGGGACAGATACGCAGTATTTT. It translates to CASSLGLAGGTDTQYF.

The chain couples TRBV27 to TRBJ1-2, with a weak D call TRBD1 (6 bases). The germline gives CDR1 MNHEY, CDR2 SMNVEV (reference sequence). The ends were cut back, 6 bases at V and 4 bases at J, with 15 bases in the middle. This CDR3 comprises 14 residues. In nucleotides, the CDR3 is TGTGCCAGCAGCCGAGGGGGAGGGGGCTATGGCTACACCTTC. It specifies CASSRGGGGYGYTF.

This clone was seen only once. The chain combines TRBV11-3 with TRBJ2-7; no definite D call. CDR3 length: 14 amino acids. The ends were cut back, 2 bases at V and 6 bases at J, with 14 bases in the middle. Germline CDR1 and CDR2: SGHNT and YENEEA. The CDR3 bases are TGTGCCAGCAGCTTATCCCCCGACGGGTCCGAGCAGTACTTC. Protein product: CASSLSPDGSEQYF. Filled out from reference TRBV11-3 and TRBJ2-7, the complete variable domain reads EAGVVQSPRYKIIEKKQPVAFWCNPISGHNTLYWYLQNLGQGPELLIRYENEEAVDDSQLPKDRFSAERLKGVDSTLKIQPAELGDSAVYLCASSLSPDGSEQYFGPGTRLTVT.

The V gene is TRBV7-2, the J gene TRBJ2-2; 15 nucleotides agree with TRBD2. V trimming: 5 bases; J trimming: 4 bases; junction bases outside the gene matches: 5. Per germline, CDR1 SGHTA and CDR2 FQGNSA. This CDR3 has 17 amino acids. CDR3 sequence (DNA): TGTGCCAGCAGCCCAGGGACTAGCGGGAGGAGCACCGGGGAGCTGTTTTTT. Translation: CASSPGTSGRSTGELFF.